This T cell receptor (beta chain) emerged from a study of T cell responses to AZD1222 COVID-19 vaccine. Profiling relied on immunoSEQ multiplex PCR, and the TCRdb table lists in-frame clones only, not all of them. The profile covers some 120,000 clones, with approximately 88% appearing a single time and about 4.9% taken by the ten largest. The germline V and J ends were trimmed by 5 bases and 10 bases, with 14 bases remaining between them. CDR1 is KGHDR and CDR2 is SFDVKD in the germline V gene. The CDR3 spans 13 residues. The material was peripheral blood, obtained on day 0 of AZD1222 vaccination. This clonotype was obtained from an adult in good health. This chain joins TRBV24-1 and TRBJ2-1; unclear D gene. The CDR3 here is CATSAQTTGEQFF. The CDR3 region has the DNA TGTGCCACCAGTGCCCAGACCACCGGGGAGCAGTTCTTC.